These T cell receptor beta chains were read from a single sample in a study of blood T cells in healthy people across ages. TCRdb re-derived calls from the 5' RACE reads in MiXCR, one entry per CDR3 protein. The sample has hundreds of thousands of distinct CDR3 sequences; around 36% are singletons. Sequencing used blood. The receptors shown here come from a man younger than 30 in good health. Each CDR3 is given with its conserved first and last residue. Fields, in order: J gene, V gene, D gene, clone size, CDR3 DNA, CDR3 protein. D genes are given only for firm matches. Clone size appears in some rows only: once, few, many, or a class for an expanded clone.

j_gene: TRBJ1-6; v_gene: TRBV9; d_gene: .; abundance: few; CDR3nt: TGTGCCAGCAGCGTAGTAGGGCCGAATTCACCCCTCCACTTT; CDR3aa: CASSVVGPNSPLHF
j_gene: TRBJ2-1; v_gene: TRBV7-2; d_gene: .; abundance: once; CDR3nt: TGTGCCAGCAGCTCAGGGGGGACGCAATACTCCTACAATGAGCAGTTCTTC; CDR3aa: CASSSGGTQYSYNEQFF
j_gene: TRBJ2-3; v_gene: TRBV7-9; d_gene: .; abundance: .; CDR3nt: TGTGCCAGCAGCTTAACTCCAAAAGGGGACACAGATACGCAGTATTTT; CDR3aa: CASSLTPKGDTDTQYF
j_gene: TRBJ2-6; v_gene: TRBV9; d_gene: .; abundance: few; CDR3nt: TGTGCCAGCAGCAGAGGGGTCTCTGGGGCCAACGTCCTGACTTTC; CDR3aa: CASSRGVSGANVLTF
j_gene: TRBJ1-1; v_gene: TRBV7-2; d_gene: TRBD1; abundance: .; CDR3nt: TGTGCCAGCAGCTCTGAGTCAGGGGGTGAAGCTTTCTTT; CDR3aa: CASSSESGGEAFF
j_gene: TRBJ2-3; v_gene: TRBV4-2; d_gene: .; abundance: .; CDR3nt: TGTGCCAGCAGCCAAGTTCGCGGAAGCATAGATACGCAGTATTTT; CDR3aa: CASSQVRGSIDTQYF
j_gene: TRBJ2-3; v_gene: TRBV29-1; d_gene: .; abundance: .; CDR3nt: TGCAGCGTTGAAGTGACAGGTACTAGCACAGATACGCAGTATTTT; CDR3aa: CSVEVTGTSTDTQYF
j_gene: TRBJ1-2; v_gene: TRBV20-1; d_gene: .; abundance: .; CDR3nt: TGCAGTGCTAGAGTCGATCCCGACCCAGAGGCGGACTGTGGCTACACCTTC; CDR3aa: CSARVDPDPEADCGYTF
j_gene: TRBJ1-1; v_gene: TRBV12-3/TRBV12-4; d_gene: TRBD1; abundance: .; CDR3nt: TGTGTCAGCAGCCCACAGGGGGTTGGCGCTGAAGCTTTCTTT; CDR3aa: CVSSPQGVGAEAFF
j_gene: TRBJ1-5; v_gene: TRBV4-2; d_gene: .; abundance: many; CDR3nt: TGTGCCAGCAGCCAAGATAATCAGCCCCAGCATTTT; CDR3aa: CASSQDNQPQHF
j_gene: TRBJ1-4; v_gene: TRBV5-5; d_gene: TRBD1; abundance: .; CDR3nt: TGTGCCAGCAGCGGGGGACAGGGGGCACGAAGTGAAAAACTGTTTTTT; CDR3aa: CASSGGQGARSEKLFF
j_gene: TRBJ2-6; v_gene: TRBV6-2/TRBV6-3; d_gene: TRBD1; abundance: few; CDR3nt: TGTGCCAGCAGATTGACAGGGTCTGGGGCCAACGTCCTGACTTTC; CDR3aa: CASRLTGSGANVLTF
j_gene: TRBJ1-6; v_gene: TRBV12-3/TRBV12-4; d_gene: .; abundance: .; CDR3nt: TGTGCCAGCAGTAACGGGGGTTATTCACCCCTCCACTTT; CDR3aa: CASSNGGYSPLHF